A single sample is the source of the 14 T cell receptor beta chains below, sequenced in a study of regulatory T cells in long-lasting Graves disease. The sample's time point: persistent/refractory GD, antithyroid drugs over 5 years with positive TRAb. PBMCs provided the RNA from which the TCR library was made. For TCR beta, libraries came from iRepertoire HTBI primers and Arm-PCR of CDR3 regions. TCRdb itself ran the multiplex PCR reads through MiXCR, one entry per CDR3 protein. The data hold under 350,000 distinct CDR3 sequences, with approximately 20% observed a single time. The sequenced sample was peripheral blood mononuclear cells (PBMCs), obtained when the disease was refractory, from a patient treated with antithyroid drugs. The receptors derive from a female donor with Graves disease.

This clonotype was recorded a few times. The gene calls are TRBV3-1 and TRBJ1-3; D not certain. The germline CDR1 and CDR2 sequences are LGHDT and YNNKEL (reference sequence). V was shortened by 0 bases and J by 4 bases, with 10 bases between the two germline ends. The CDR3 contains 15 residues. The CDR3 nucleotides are TGTGCCAGCAGCCAAGAAGGCACACACGGAAACACCATATATTTT. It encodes CASSQEGTHGNTIYF.

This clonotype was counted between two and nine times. The CDR3 loop reads CASSQDFAGVGETQYF. Here the CDR3 DNA reads TGCGCCAGCAGCCAAGACTTTGCGGGAGTTGGAGAGACCCAGTACTTC. The V call is TRBV4-1, the J call TRBJ2-5, with 7 positions matching TRBD2. Germline V CDR1 and CDR2: MGHRA, YSYEKL. Germline trimming cut 0 bases from V and 4 bases from J; bases unmatched to any gene: 8. CDR3 length: 16 residues.

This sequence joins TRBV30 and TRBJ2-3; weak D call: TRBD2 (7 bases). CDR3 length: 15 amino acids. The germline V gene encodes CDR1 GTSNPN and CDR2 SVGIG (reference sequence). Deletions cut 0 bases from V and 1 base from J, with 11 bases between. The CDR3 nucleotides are TGTGCCTGGAGTGTACGGGGGGCCCGCACAGATACGCAGTATTTT. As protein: CAWSVRGARTDTQYF.

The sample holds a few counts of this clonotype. For the CDR3, the DNA is TGTGCCACCCGGGGACTGGCAAATCAGCCCCAGCATTTT. Translation: CATRGLANQPQHF. The rearrangement uses TRBV19 and TRBJ1-5; weak D call: TRBD1 (5 bases). Germline lookup yields CDR1 LNHDA and CDR2 SQIVND (reference sequence). The V and J ends lost 10 bases and 4 bases respectively, with 14 bases between them. The CDR3 consists of 13 residues.

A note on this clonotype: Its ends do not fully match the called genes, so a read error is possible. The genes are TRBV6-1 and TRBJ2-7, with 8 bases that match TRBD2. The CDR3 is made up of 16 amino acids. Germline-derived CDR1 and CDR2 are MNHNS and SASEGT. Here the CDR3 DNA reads TGTGCCGGCAGTAGAACCTCTAGCGGGTCTTTCTACGAGCAGTACTTC. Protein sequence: CAGSRTSSGSFYEQYF.

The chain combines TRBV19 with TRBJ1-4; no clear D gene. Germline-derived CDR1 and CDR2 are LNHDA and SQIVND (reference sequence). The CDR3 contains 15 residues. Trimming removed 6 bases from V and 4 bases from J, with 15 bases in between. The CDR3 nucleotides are TGTGCCAGTAGCCGATCACAAGGGAATAATGAAAAACTGTTTTTT. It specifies CASSRSQGNNEKLFF.

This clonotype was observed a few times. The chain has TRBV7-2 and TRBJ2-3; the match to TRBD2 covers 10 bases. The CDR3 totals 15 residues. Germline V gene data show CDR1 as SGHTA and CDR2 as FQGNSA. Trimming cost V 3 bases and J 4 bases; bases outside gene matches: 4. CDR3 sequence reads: CASSFSSGRADTQYF. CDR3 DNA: TGTGCCAGCAGCTTCTCTAGCGGGAGAGCAGATACGCAGTATTTT.

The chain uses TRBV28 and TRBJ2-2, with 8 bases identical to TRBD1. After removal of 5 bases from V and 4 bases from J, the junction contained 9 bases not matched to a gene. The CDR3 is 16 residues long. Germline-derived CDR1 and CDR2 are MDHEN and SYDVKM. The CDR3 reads CASSRSDRASTGELFF. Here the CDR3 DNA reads TGTGCCAGCAGTCGATCGGACAGGGCGAGCACCGGGGAGCTGTTTTTT.

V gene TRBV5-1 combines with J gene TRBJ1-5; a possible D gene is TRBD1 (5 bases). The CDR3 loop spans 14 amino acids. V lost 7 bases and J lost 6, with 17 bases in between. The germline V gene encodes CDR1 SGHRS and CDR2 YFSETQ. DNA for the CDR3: TGCGCCAGCCAGTATCAGGGCGCCCGTCAGCCCCAGCATTTT. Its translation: CASQYQGARQPQHF.

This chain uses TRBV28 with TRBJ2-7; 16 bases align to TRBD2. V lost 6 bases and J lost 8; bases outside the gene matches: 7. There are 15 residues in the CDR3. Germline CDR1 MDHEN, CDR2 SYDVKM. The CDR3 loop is CASSPGTSGRAQQYF. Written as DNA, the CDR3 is TGTGCCAGCAGCCCCGGGACTAGCGGGAGGGCCCAGCAGTACTTC.

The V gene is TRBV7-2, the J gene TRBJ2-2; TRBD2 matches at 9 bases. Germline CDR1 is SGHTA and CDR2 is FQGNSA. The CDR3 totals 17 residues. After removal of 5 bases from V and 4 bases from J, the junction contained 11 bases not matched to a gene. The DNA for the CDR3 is TGTGCCAGCAGCCCCCTGGCGGGAGGGCCGGGCACCGGGGAGCTGTTTTTT. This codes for CASSPLAGGPGTGELFF.

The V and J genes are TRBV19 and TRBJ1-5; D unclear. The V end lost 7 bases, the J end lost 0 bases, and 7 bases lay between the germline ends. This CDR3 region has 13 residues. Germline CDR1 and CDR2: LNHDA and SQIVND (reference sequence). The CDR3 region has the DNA TGTGCCAGTATTGGGTATAGCAATCAGCCCCAGCATTTT. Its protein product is CASIGYSNQPQHF.

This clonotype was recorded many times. The CDR3 protein is CASSERARTGRWETQYF. CDR3 sequence (DNA): TGTGCCAGCAGTGAAAGGGCGCGAACAGGGCGGTGGGAGACCCAGTACTTC. The genes are TRBV25-1 and TRBJ2-5; a possible D gene is TRBD1 (6 bases). This CDR3 has 17 residues. The germline V gene has CDR1 MGHDK and CDR2 SYGVNS. Trimming stripped 2 bases from V and 5 bases from J, with 21 bases between.

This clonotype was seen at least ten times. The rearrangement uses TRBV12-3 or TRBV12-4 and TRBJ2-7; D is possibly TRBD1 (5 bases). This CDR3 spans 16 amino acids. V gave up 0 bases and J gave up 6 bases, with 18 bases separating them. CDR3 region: CASSLARSRVGSEQYF. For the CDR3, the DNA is TGTGCCAGCAGTTTAGCGAGAAGCAGGGTCGGGTCCGAGCAGTACTTC.